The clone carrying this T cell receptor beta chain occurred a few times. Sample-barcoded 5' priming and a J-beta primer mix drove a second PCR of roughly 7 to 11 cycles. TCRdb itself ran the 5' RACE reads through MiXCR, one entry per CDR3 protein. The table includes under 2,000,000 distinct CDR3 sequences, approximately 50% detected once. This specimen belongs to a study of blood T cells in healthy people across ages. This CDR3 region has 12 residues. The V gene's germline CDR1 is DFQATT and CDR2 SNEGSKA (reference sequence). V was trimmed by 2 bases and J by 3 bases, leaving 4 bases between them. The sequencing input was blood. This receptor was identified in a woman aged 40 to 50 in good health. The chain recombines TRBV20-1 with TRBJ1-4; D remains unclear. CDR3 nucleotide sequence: TGCAGTGCTAGACAGTCTAATGAAAAACTGTTTTTT. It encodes CSARQSNEKLFF.